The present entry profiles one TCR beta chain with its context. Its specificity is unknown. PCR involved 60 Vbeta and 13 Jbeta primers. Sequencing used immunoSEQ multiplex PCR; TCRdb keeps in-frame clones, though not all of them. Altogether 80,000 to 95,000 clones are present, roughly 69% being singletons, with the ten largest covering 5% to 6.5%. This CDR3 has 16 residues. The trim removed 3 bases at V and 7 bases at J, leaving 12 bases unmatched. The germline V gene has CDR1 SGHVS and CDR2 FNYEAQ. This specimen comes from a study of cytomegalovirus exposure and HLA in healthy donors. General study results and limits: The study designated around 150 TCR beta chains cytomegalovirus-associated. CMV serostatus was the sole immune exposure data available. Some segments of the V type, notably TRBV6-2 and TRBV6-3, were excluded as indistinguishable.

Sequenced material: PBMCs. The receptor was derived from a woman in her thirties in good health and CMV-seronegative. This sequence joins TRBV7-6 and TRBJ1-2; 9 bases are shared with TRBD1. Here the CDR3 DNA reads TGTGCCAGCAGCTTGGTGTACCGGGACAGGGACTCTGGCTACACCTTC. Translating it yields CASSLVYRDRDSGYTF.